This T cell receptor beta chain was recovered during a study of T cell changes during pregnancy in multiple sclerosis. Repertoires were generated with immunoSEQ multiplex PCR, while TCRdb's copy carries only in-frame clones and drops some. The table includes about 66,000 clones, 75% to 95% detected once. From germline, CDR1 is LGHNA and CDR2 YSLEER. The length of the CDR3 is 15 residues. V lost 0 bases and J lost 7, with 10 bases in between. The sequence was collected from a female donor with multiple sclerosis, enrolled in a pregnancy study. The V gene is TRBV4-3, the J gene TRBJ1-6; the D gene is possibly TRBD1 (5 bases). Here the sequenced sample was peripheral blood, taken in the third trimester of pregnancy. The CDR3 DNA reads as TGCGCCAGCAGCCAAGATATGGGGGGGAATTCACCCCTCCACTTT. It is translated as CASSQDMGGNSPLHF.